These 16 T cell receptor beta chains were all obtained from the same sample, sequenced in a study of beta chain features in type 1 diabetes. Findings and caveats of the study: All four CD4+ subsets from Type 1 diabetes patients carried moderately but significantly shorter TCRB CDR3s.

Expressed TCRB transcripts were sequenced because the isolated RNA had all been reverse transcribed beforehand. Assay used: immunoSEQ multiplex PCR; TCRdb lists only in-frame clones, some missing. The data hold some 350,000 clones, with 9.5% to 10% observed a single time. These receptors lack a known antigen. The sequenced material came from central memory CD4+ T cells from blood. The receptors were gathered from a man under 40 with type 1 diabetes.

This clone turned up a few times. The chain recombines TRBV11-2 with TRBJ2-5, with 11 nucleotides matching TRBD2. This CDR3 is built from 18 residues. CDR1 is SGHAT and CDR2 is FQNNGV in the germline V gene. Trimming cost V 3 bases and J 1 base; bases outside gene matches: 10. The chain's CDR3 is CASSFGLAGGRPQETQYF. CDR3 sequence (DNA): TGTGCCAGCAGCTTTGGGTTAGCGGGAGGGAGACCCCAAGAGACCCAGTACTTC. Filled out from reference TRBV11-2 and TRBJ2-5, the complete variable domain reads EAGVAQSPRYKIIEKRQSVAFWCNPISGHATLYWYQQILGQGPKLLIQFQNNGVVDDSQLPKDRFSAERLKGVDSTLKIQPAKLEDSAVYLCASSFGLAGGRPQETQYFGPGTRLLVL.

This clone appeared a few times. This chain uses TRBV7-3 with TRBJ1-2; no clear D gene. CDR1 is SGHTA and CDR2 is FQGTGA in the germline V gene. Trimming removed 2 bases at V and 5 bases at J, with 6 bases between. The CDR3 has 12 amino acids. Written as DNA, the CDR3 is TGTGCCAGCAGCTTAGAGGGTTATGGCTACACCTTC. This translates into CASSLEGYGYTF.

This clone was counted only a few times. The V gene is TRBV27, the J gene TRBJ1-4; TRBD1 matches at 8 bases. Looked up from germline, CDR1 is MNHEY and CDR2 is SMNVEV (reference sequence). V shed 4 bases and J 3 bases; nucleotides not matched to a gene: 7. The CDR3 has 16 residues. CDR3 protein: CASSSRTGQANEKLFF. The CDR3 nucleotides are TGTGCCAGCAGTTCCCGGACAGGGCAGGCTAATGAAAAACTGTTTTTT.

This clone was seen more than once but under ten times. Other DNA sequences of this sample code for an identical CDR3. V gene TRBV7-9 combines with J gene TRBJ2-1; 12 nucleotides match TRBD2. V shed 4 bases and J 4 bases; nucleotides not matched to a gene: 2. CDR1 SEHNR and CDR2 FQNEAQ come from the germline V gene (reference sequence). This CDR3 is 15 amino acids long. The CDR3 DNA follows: TGTGCCAGCAGCTCAGGACTAGCGGGATACAATGAGCAGTTCTTC. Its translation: CASSSGLAGYNEQFF.

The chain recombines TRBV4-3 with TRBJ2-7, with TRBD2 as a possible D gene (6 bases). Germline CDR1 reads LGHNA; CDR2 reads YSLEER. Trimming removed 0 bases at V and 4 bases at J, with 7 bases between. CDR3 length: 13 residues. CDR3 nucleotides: TGCGCCAGCAGCCAAGATCGGGAGTACGAGCAGTACTTC. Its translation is CASSQDREYEQYF.

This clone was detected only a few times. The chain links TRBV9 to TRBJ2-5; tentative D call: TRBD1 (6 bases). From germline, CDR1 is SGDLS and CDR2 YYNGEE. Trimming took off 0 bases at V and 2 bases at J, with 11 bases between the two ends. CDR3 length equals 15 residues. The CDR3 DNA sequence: TGTGCCAGCAGCGTAGGGGGGCATCCACAAGAGACCCAGTACTTC. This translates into CASSVGGHPQETQYF.

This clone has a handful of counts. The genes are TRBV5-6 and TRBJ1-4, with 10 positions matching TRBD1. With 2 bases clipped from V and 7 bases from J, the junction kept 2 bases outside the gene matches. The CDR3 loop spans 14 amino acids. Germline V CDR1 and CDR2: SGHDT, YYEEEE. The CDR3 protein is CASSFGTGVEKLFF. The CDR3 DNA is TGTGCCAGCAGCTTCGGGACAGGGGTTGAAAAACTGTTTTTT.

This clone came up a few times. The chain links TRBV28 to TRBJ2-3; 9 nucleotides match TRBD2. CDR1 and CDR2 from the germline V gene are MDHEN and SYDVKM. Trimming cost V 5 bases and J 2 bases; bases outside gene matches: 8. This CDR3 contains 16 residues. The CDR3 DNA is TGTGCCAGCAGTCCCCCGGCTAGCGGGAACACAGATACGCAGTATTTT. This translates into CASSPPASGNTDTQYF.

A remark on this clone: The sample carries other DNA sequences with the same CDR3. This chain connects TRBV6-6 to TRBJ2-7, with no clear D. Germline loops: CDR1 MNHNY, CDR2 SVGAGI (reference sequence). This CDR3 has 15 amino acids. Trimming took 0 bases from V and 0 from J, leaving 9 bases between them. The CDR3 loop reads CASSYSGESSYEQYF. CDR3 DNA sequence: TGTGCCAGCAGTTACTCGGGCGAGAGCTCCTACGAGCAGTACTTC.

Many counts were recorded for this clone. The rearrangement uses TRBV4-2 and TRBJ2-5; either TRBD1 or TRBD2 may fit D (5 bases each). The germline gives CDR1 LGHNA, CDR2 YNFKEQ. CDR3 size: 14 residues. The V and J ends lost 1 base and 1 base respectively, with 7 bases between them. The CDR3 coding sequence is TGTGCCAGCAGCCAAGGGGGGAGCCAAGAGACCCAGTACTTC. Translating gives CASSQGGSQETQYF.

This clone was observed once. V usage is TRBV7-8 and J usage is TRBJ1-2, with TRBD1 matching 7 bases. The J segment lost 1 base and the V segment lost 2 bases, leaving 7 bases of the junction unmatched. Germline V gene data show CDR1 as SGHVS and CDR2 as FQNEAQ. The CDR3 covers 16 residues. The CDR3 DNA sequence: TGTGCCAGCAGCTTAAAAACAGGGGTGGATAACTATGGCTACACCTTC. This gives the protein CASSLKTGVDNYGYTF.

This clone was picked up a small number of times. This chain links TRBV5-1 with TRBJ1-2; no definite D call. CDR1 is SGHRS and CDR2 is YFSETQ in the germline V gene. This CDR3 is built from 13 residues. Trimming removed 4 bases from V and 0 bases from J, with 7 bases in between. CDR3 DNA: TGCGCCAGCAGCGCCCAGCCTAACTATGGCTACACCTTC. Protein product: CASSAQPNYGYTF. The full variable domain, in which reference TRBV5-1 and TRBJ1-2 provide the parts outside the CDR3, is KAGVTQTPRYLIKTRGQQVTLSCSPISGHRSVSWYQQTPGQGLQFLFEYFSETQRNKGNFPGRFSGRQFSNSRSEMNVSTLELGDSALYLCASSAQPNYGYTFGSGTRLTVV.

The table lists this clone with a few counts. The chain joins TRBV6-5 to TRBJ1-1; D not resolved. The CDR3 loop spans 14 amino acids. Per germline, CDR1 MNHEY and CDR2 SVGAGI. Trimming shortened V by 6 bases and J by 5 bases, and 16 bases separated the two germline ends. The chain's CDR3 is CASSHGLGGTEAFF. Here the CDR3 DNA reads TGTGCCAGCAGCCACGGACTGGGAGGAACTGAAGCTTTCTTT.

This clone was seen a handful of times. The CDR3 reads CASGGTANTGELFF. The CDR3 DNA reads TGTGCCAGCGGCGGGACCGCGAACACCGGGGAGCTGTTTTTT. The rearrangement uses TRBV6-5 and TRBJ2-2; TRBD2 is a possible D gene (6 bases). The germline gives CDR1 MNHEY, CDR2 SVGAGI. CDR3 size: 14 residues. Deletions cut 8 bases from V and 0 bases from J, with 10 bases between.

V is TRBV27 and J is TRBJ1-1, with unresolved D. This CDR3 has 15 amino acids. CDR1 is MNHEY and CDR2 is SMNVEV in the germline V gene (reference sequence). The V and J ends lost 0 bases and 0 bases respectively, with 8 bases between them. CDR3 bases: TGTGCCAGCAGTTTATCCGCGACCATGAACACTGAAGCTTTCTTT. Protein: CASSLSATMNTEAFF.

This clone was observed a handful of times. This CDR3 is CASSFLVSGNEQFF. The CDR3 region has the DNA TGTGCCAGCAGCTTTTTAGTCTCCGGCAATGAGCAGTTCTTC. The V gene is TRBV7-9, the J gene TRBJ2-1, with D hard to call. CDR1 SEHNR and CDR2 FQNEAQ come from the germline V gene (reference sequence). This CDR3 is 14 amino acids long. V lost 3 bases, J lost 6 bases, and 12 bases lay in between.